The 13 T cell receptor beta chains presented below share a single source sample, sequenced in a study of T-cell reconstitution after alpha-beta-depleted transplantation in children. Unique molecular identifiers were built into the TCRbeta library. TCRdb re-derived calls from the PCR reads in MiXCR, one entry per CDR3 protein. The table has about 400,000 distinct CDR3 sequences, 10% to 15% seen once; the top ten hold roughly 4.5%. The specimen comprised PBMCs, sampled from the stem cell graft. The receptors were gathered from a human donor who donated a stem cell graft to a child with Fanconi anemia.

The rearrangement joins TRBV4-3 to TRBJ1-1, with TRBD1 as a possible D gene (5 bases). The germline V gene encodes CDR1 LGHNA and CDR2 YSLEER. The CDR3 length is 17 residues. Trimming cost V 1 base and J 3 bases, with 18 bases left between them. CDR3 in DNA: TGCGCCAGCAGCCAAGTTGGGGGTCTAGTCGCGGACACTGAAGCTTTCTTT. Translating gives CASSQVGGLVADTEAFF.

Ten or more counts support this clonotype. The genes are TRBV5-1 and TRBJ2-3; 8 bases agree with TRBD1. The CDR3 has 14 amino acids. CDR1 and CDR2 from the germline V gene are SGHRS and YFSETQ. The junction had 11 bases not matched to a gene; V was cut back by 8 bases and J by 6 bases. This chain's CDR3 is CASRQGSPADTQYF. Written as DNA, the CDR3 is TGCGCCAGTAGACAGGGGTCACCGGCGGATACGCAGTATTTT.

Worth noting for this clonotype: A read error may be the cause here, since a much bigger clone is one base away. The rearrangement links TRBV4-2 to TRBJ1-1; 8 bases map to TRBD1. Germline V gene lookup returns CDR1 LGHNA and CDR2 YNFKEQ. The CDR3 consists of 14 residues. The CDR3 sequence: CVSSPTGADTEAFF. CDR3 nucleotide sequence: TGTGTCAGCAGCCCGACAGGGGCGGACACTGAAGCTTTCTTT.

The table lists this clonotype with many counts. The V call is TRBV6-2 or TRBV6-3, the J call TRBJ2-7; possible D gene TRBD2, 6 bases. The CDR3 contains 15 residues. CDR1 and CDR2 from the germline V gene are MNHEY and SVGEGT. The V and J ends lost 5 bases and 6 bases respectively, with 20 bases between them. CDR3 nucleotide sequence: TGTGCCAGCAGTCAAGGCGGGGCTTGGGTTGGCGAGCAGTACGTC. Protein: CASSQGGAWVGEQYV.

This clonotype has only a few counts. The chain couples TRBV18 to TRBJ2-7; tentatively, D is TRBD2 (5 bases). The CDR3 runs 14 residues. Germline V gene lookup returns CDR1 KGHSH and CDR2 LQKENI. V gave up 5 bases and J gave up 2 bases, with 13 bases separating them. CDR3 coding DNA: TGTGCCAGCTCAAGAACCACCGGGACCTACGAGCAGTACTTC. Translation gives CASSRTTGTYEQYF.

The rearrangement joins TRBV7-2 to TRBJ1-1, with D hard to call. The CDR3 length is 15 residues. V dropped 5 bases and J dropped 0 bases, with 13 bases sitting between them. Germline V lookup: CDR1 SGHTA, CDR2 FQGNSA. CDR3 DNA: TGTGCCAGCAGCAGCCAGGCCCTCCTGAACACTGAAGCTTTCTTT. Its protein is CASSSQALLNTEAFF.

This clonotype was seen repeatedly, ten times or more. This rearrangement joins TRBV7-2 to TRBJ2-3; D uncertain. Trimming shortened V by 6 bases and J by 0 bases, and 10 bases separated the two germline ends. The V gene's germline CDR1 is SGHTA and CDR2 FQGNSA. There are 14 residues in the CDR3. In DNA, the CDR3 is TGTGCCAGCAGTCGACCGACCAGCACAGATACGCAGTATTTT. Encoded protein: CASSRPTSTDTQYF.

This chain uses TRBV3-1 with TRBJ2-7, with D perhaps matching TRBD2 (7 bases). CDR1 is LGHDT, CDR2 YNNKEL, per germline (reference sequence). This CDR3 comprises 15 residues. V lost 0 bases and J 6 bases, leaving 15 bases between the germline ends. The CDR3 here is CASSQDGGGRGEQYF. In DNA, the CDR3 is TGTGCCAGCAGCCAAGATGGCGGGGGCCGCGGCGAGCAGTACTTC.

The table lists this clonotype with many counts. The DNA of the CDR3 is TGCGCCAGCAGCCACAACACAGGAGACTCTGGGGCCAACGTCCTGACTTTC. Protein product: CASSHNTGDSGANVLTF. The chain combines TRBV4-3 with TRBJ2-6; TRBD1 might be the D (5 bases). Per germline, CDR1 LGHNA and CDR2 YSLEER. V lost 3 bases to trimming and J lost 0 bases, with 12 bases between them. The CDR3 contains 17 residues.

V and J are TRBV19 and TRBJ1-1; D gene uncertain. This CDR3 is built from 13 residues. Germline CDR1 and CDR2: LNHDA and SQIVND (reference sequence). Trimming took off 4 bases at V and 0 bases at J, with 6 bases between the two ends. The CDR3 region has the DNA TGTGCCAGTAGTAACAGCATGAACACTGAAGCTTTCTTT. Translating gives CASSNSMNTEAFF.

This clonotype showed up just a few times. The chain is built from TRBV6-2 or TRBV6-3 and TRBJ1-1; the D is unclear. Looked up from germline, CDR1 is MNHEY and CDR2 is SVGEGT. V gave up 4 bases and J gave up 4 bases, with 10 bases separating them. This CDR3 has 13 amino acids. The CDR3 DNA is TGTGCCAGCAGTTGGACCCGTAGCACTGAAGCTTTCTTT. It codes for CASSWTRSTEAFF.

In its sample, this clonotype was seen many times. Here the CDR3 DNA reads TGTGCCAGCAGCTCCCGACAGGGGGTAGGCTACACCTTC. This gives the protein CASSSRQGVGYTF. The chain employs TRBV7-9 and TRBJ1-2; TRBD1 matches at 9 bases. Germline trimming cut 4 bases from V and 8 bases from J; bases unmatched to any gene: 5. CDR1 is SEHNR and CDR2 is FQNEAQ in the germline V gene (reference sequence). The CDR3 has 13 amino acids.

The J gene is TRBJ2-7, the V gene TRBV5-1, with D possibly being TRBD1 (5 bases). Trimming pared 4 bases from V and 0 bases from J, leaving 17 bases between. The germline CDR1 and CDR2 sequences are SGHRS and YFSETQ. CDR3 length: 16 residues. The CDR3 here is CASSGAAGSRSYEQYF. CDR3 DNA sequence: TGCGCCAGCAGCGGGGCCGCAGGTTCACGCTCCTACGAGCAGTACTTC.